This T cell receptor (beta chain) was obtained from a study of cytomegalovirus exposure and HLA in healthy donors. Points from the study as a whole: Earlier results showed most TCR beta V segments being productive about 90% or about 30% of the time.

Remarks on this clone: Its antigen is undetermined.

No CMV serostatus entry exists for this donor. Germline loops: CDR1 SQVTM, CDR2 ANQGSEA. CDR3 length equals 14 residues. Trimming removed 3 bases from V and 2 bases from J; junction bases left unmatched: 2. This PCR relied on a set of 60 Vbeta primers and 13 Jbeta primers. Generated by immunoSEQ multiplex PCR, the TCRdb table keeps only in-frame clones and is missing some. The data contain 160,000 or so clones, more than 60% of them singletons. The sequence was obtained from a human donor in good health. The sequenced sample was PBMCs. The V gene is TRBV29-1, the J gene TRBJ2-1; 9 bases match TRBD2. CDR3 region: CSVEERGAYNEQFF. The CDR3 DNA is TGCAGCGTTGAGGAGCGGGGGGCCTACAATGAGCAGTTCTTC.